A single sample is the source of the 8 T cell receptor beta chains below, sequenced in a study of cytomegalovirus exposure and HLA in healthy donors. Primers included in the PCR were 60 Vbeta and 13 Jbeta primers. Assay: immunoSEQ multiplex PCR; the TCRdb copy retains only in-frame clones and omits some. The sample records 150,000 to 200,000 clones, about 90% being singletons. Sequencing used PBMCs. These receptors originate from a girl under three years old in good health and CMV-seronegative.

The chain employs TRBV7-2 and TRBJ2-2; TRBD2 is a possible D gene (5 bases). The V end lost 0 bases, the J end lost 9 bases, and 8 bases lay between the germline ends. CDR3 length equals 13 residues. Germline CDR1 is SGHTA and CDR2 is FQGNSA. The CDR3 DNA is TGTGCCAGCAGCTTAGCGCTCGGGAGGGAGCTGTTTTTT. Its protein product is CASSLALGRELFF. Variable domain in full (rest from reference TRBV7-2 and TRBJ2-2): GAGVSQSPSNKVTEKGKDVELRCDPISGHTALYWYRQSLGQGLEFLIYFQGNSAPDKSGLPSDRFSAERTGGSVSTLTIQRTQQEDSAVYLCASSLALGRELFFGEGSRLTVL.

The V gene is TRBV9, the J gene TRBJ1-1; TRBD1 aligns across 7 bases. The V gene end was trimmed by 0 bases and the J gene end by 8 bases; junction bases not matched to a gene: 13. The CDR3 extends over 16 amino acids. Germline CDR1 and CDR2: SGDLS and YYNGEE. The CDR3: CASSVGQGGQSSEAFF. The CDR3 coding sequence is TGTGCCAGCAGCGTAGGTCAGGGGGGACAGTCCTCCGAAGCTTTCTTT. Full variable domain (rest looked up from reference TRBV9 and TRBJ1-1): DSGVTQTPKHLITATGQRVTLRCSPRSGDLSVYWYQQSLDQGLQFLIQYYNGEERAKGNILERFSAQQFPDLHSELNLSSLELGDSALYFCASSVGQGGQSSEAFFGQGTRLTVV.

The chain combines TRBV6-6 with TRBJ2-1, with 11 nucleotides matching TRBD2. The V segment lost 6 bases and the J segment 6 bases; nucleotides outside the gene matches: 4. There are 14 residues in the CDR3. Germline V gene data show CDR1 as MNHNY and CDR2 as SVGAGI (reference sequence). CDR3 in DNA: TGTGCCAGCAGCGGGACTAGCGGTCGCAATGAGCAGTTCTTC. This gives the protein CASSGTSGRNEQFF.

The chain is built from TRBV4-1 and TRBJ2-7; D is uncertain. The V and J ends lost 1 base and 4 bases respectively, with 8 bases between them. The CDR3 runs to 13 residues. The germline CDR1 and CDR2 sequences are MGHRA and YSYEKL. This CDR3 is CASSQVAVYEQYF. In DNA, the CDR3 is TGCGCCAGCAGCCAAGTTGCGGTTTACGAGCAGTACTTC.

This rearrangement joins TRBV2 to TRBJ2-1, with TRBD2 matching over 8 bases. V lost 7 bases, J lost 9 bases, and 8 bases stayed unmatched. Germline-derived CDR1 and CDR2 are SNHLY and FYNNEI. The CDR3 consists of 13 residues. The CDR3 DNA follows: TGTGCCAGCAATGGACCCGCGGGGGGTGAGCAGTTCTTC. Protein: CASNGPAGGEQFF.

This chain uses TRBV5-6 with TRBJ2-7; TRBD2 aligns across 7 bases. This CDR3 is built from 16 residues. The J segment lost 6 bases and the V segment lost 4 bases, leaving 16 bases of the junction unmatched. Germline CDR1 reads SGHDT; CDR2 reads YYEEEE. This CDR3 reads CASSPGGTGWNREQYF. Written as DNA, the CDR3 is TGTGCCAGCAGCCCCGGGGGGACGGGTTGGAACCGCGAGCAGTACTTC.

CDR3 sequence: CASRGHAVNGYTF. The DNA for the CDR3 is TGTGCCAGCCGGGGACATGCGGTGAATGGCTACACCTTC. V is TRBV5-4 and J is TRBJ1-2; the D gene is possibly TRBD1 (6 bases). V lost 7 bases and J 6 bases, leaving 16 bases between the germline ends. Germline loops: CDR1 SGHNT, CDR2 YYREEE (reference sequence). This CDR3 is 13 amino acids long. The full variable domain, in which reference TRBV5-4 and TRBJ1-2 provide the parts outside the CDR3, is ETGVTQSPTHLIKTRGQQVTLRCSSQSGHNTVSWYQQALGQGPQFIFQYYREEENGRGNFPPRFSGLQFPNYSSELNVNALELDDSALYLCASRGHAVNGYTFGSGTRLTVV.

This clone has just one count. V gene TRBV5-6 combines with J gene TRBJ2-6, with a weak D call TRBD1 (6 bases). Germline-derived CDR1 and CDR2 are SGHDT and YYEEEE. This CDR3 region has 17 residues. Trimming pared 0 bases from V and 0 bases from J, leaving 10 bases between. The CDR3 loop reads CASSLVPTGSGANVLTF. CDR3 nucleotide sequence: TGTGCCAGCAGCTTGGTCCCGACAGGCTCTGGGGCCAACGTCCTGACTTTC.